The TCR beta chain under discussion was sequenced for a study of blood T cells in healthy people across ages. Study-wide results and limits: It was not known whether donors were CMV positive (a possible confounder of expanded clonotype changes). TCR beta diversity per million T cells fell roughly linearly with age.

This clonotype was counted a few times. Its antigen is unidentified. Sample-barcoded 5' priming and a J-beta primer mix drove a second PCR of roughly 6 to 12 cycles. One entry per CDR3 protein results from TCRdb running MiXCR on the 5' RACE reads. This table holds 650,000 to 800,000 distinct CDR3 sequences, more than 40% found once. The CDR3 is made up of 15 amino acids. The V gene's germline CDR1 is SQVTM and CDR2 ANQGSEA. V was clipped by 4 bases and J by 4 bases; unmatched bases: 9. J is TRBJ2-3 and V is TRBV29-1; 9 nucleotides agree with TRBD2. This clonotype was obtained from a man aged 60 to 75 in good health. Sequencing was carried out using blood. As DNA, the CDR3 is TGCAGCGTTGCGACAGGCGGGGGGGCTCCAGATACGCAGTATTTT. It specifies CSVATGGGAPDTQYF.